This T cell receptor beta chain was captured by sequencing in a study of CD8 T cells in ankylosing spondylitis. The sample holds many counts of this clonotype. Germline CDR1 and CDR2: WSHSY and SAAADI. V was clipped by 0 bases and J by 6 bases, with 17 bases between them. This CDR3 is built from 16 residues. One entry per CDR3 protein results from TCRdb running MiXCR on the 5' RACE reads. The sample contains about 110,000 distinct CDR3 sequences, about 24% of which appear only once. The specimen was synovial fluid, either unsorted or a sorted T cell fraction (not recorded which). The receptor was isolated from a male donor with ankylosing spondylitis. The chain carries TRBV10-2 and TRBJ1-1, with a possible D match to TRBD1 (6 bases). The CDR3, as DNA: TGCGCCAGCAGTGAGTCGGGGGGCTCCGCAAGAGCTGAAGCTTTCTTT. Protein product: CASSESGGSARAEAFF.